This TCR beta chain was recorded in a study of immune evolution from preneoplasia to lung adenocarcinoma. Overall study results and limits: Normal lung had highest clonality; later lesions appeared denser, more diverse. Compared with EGFR-mutant or double wild-type lesions, KRAS-mutant nodules were more clonal.

Generated by immunoSEQ multiplex PCR, the TCRdb table keeps only in-frame clones and is missing some. The data contain fewer than 8,500 clones, approximately 79% of them seen just once; the ten biggest clones take up about 6.3%. This CDR3 comprises 15 residues. V shed 2 bases and J shed 3 bases, with 14 bases lying between them. Germline-derived CDR1 and CDR2 are SGHRS and YFSETQ. Details on this clone: Antigen: not known.

Patient tissue came from resections in Japan or China, 2014–2017. The specimen sequenced was FFPE minimally invasive lung adenocarcinoma tissue. This TCR came from a person between 45 and 75 years old with lung adenocarcinoma. J is TRBJ1-2 and V is TRBV5-1; D not certain. In DNA form, the CDR3 reads TGCGCCAGCAGCTTAAGGACCGGGAGTGACTATGGCTACACCTTC. Translating gives CASSLRTGSDYGYTF.